The clone carrying this T cell receptor beta chain was seen at least ten times. Its antigen is unknown. The record originates from a study of T-cell reconstitution after alpha-beta-depleted transplantation in children. General study findings and limits: Newly produced T cells mostly provided counts and TCRbeta diversity after one year, as hyperexpanded clones declined.

This sample's TCRbeta library carried unique molecular identifier barcodes. TCRdb used MiXCR to reprocess the PCR reads, holding one entry per CDR3 protein. The table includes roughly 66,000 distinct CDR3 sequences, 4.9% detected once. V lost 2 bases and J lost 3, with 3 bases in between. The CDR3 has 12 residues. Germline lookup yields CDR1 KGHSH and CDR2 LQKENI. This rearrangement joins TRBV18 to TRBJ2-3, with unresolved D. The sequences come from PBMCs, mostly from graft donor cells, collected 180 days after TCRalphabeta/CD19-depleted stem cell transplant. The receptor was derived from a boy younger than two who had a stem cell transplant for acute myeloid leukemia, so the T cells may come from the graft donor. The CDR3 spells CASSPGTDTQYF. CDR3 bases: TGTGCCAGCTCACCAGGGACAGATACGCAGTATTTT.